This TCR beta chain emerged from a study of vaccination and CD4 T cells after COVID-19. About the study: Six males and four females constituted the convalescent cohort, two of whom were Hispanic. Median time from second vaccine dose to sampling was roughly 76 days (14 to 241). Study outcomes and limitations: A relatively small number of convalescent patients were studied, and no early post-infection timepoints were included.

The study sequenced cultured CD4+ T cell DNA using the Oncomine TCR Beta short-read assay. In this case, cultured CD4+ T cells provided the extracted genomic DNA. TCRdb recomputed calls from the PCR reads with MiXCR, one row per CDR3 protein. Of about 9,600 distinct CDR3 sequences detected, about 30% appear once; the ten largest clones hold 10% to 15%. Specified treatment: roughly 10-day PBMC culture with coronavirus spike peptide pools or control peptides (ViraFEST assay). The unexposed donor provided CD4+ T cells, which were taken before the COVID-19 pandemic (2011-2018). Antigen-specific T cells were expanded with peptide pools by ViraFEST, and TCRs were then sequenced. By sample fraction, this clonotype is medium-sized (0.01 to 0.1%). Its antigen is currently unknown. This CDR3 is built from 12 residues. The germline gives CDR1 SNHLY, CDR2 FYNNEI.

The specimen was CD4+ T cells from blood, cultured in vitro. This receptor was obtained from a human donor in good health. The rearrangement links TRBV2 to TRBJ1-2; D is undetermined. The CDR3 here is CGVRPGNYGYTF. The CDR3 region has the DNA TGTGGGGTTCGGCCGGGGAACTATGGCTACACCTTC.